This passage covers 19 T cell receptor beta chains from one sample sequenced in a study of blood T cell repertoires in COVID-19. Method: immunoSEQ multiplex PCR; TCRdb's copy keeps in-frame clones and lacks some. Seen here are around 160,000 clones, 80% to 95% observed once, and the top ten hold 2%. Material: peripheral blood. The receptor source for this set is a woman aged 55-69 years with COVID-19, enrolled during active disease.

About this clone: Sequence at one end of the junction differs from germline and may be a read error. V usage is TRBV9 and J usage is TRBJ1-2; D call uncertain. The CDR3 loop spans 12 amino acids. In germline, CDR1 is SGDLS, CDR2 YYNGEE. In nucleotides, the CDR3 is TGTGCCAGCAGCGTAGCTACGCGGCCTCTGTTGTTC. Protein product: CASSVATRPLLF.

This sequence joins TRBV3-1 (or the pseudogene TRBV3-2) and TRBJ1-2; possibly TRBD1 for D (5 bases). CDR1 is LGHDT, CDR2 YNNKEL, per germline (reference sequence). There are 14 residues in the CDR3. V lost 1 base and J 8 bases, leaving 14 bases between the germline ends. The CDR3 loop reads CASSQGGGLGGYTF. The CDR3 DNA reads as TGTGCCAGCAGCCAAGGGGGGGGTCTCGGCGGCTACACCTTC.

The chain employs TRBV3-1 (or the pseudogene TRBV3-2) and TRBJ2-7, with 8 bases lining up with TRBD2. Germline CDR1 reads LGHDT; CDR2 reads YNNKEL (reference sequence). V lost 5 bases, J lost 7 bases, and 10 bases stayed unmatched. The CDR3 spans 14 residues. The CDR3 is CASSYGRGSREQYF. In nucleotides, the CDR3 is TGTGCCAGCAGCTACGGGAGGGGGTCAAGGGAGCAGTACTTC.

The gene calls are TRBV4-3 and TRBJ2-6, with D unclear. The germline V gene has CDR1 LGHNA and CDR2 YSLEER. The CDR3 totals 19 residues. Trimming removed 0 bases at V and 0 bases at J, with 15 bases between. DNA for the CDR3: TGCGCCAGCAGCCAAGATACCAGCAGGTTACTCTCTGGGGCCAACGTCCTGACTTTC. It translates to CASSQDTSRLLSGANVLTF.

The chain has TRBV7-9 and TRBJ2-3; the D gene is possibly TRBD2 (6 bases). The CDR3 runs to 17 residues. Germline CDR1 is SEHNR and CDR2 is FQNEAQ (reference sequence). Trimming removed 4 bases at V and 2 bases at J, with 19 bases between. As DNA, the CDR3 is TGTGCCAGCAGCTCTCACATTCTAGCGATGAACACAGATACGCAGTATTTT. As protein: CASSSHILAMNTDTQYF.

This chain connects TRBV3-1 (or the pseudogene TRBV3-2) to TRBJ2-7; maybe TRBD2 (6 bases). V was shortened by 3 bases and J by 2 bases, with 14 bases between the two germline ends. The CDR3 is 15 amino acids. Germline V CDR1 and CDR2: LGHDT, YNNKEL (reference sequence). The CDR3 region is CASSHSAGPAYEQYF. The CDR3 DNA reads TGTGCCAGCAGCCACTCCGCGGGACCCGCCTACGAGCAGTACTTC.

The rearrangement links TRBV5-6 to TRBJ1-5; D possibly corresponds to TRBD1 (6 bases). The germline V gene encodes CDR1 SGHDT and CDR2 YYEEEE. The V and J ends lost 1 base and 2 bases respectively, with 19 bases between them. CDR3 size: 18 residues. The chain's CDR3 is CASSLSQNDRSRNQPQHF. The CDR3 DNA reads as TGTGCCAGCAGCTTGTCCCAAAATGACAGGAGTCGCAATCAGCCCCAGCATTTT. Based on the CDR3 plus reference TRBV5-6 and TRBJ1-5, the full variable domain is DAGVTQSPTHLIKTRGQQVTLRCSPKSGHDTVSWYQQALGQGPQFIFQYYEEEERQRGNFPDRFSGHQFPNYSSELNVNALLLGDSALYLCASSLSQNDRSRNQPQHFGDGTRLSIL.

The table lists this clone with a few counts. The chain uses TRBV27 and TRBJ2-7, with D perhaps TRBD2 (7 bases). Germline-derived CDR1 and CDR2 are MNHEY and SMNVEV (reference sequence). The ends were cut back, 6 bases at V and 7 bases at J, with 19 bases in the middle. CDR3 length: 14 residues. The CDR3 DNA sequence: TGTGCCAGCAGCTTCAACGGGGGGACATCTGAGCAGTACTTC. Translation: CASSFNGGTSEQYF.

The chain couples TRBV5-1 to TRBJ2-1, with 8 bases fitting TRBD2. The CDR3 consists of 15 residues. The germline CDR1 and CDR2 sequences are SGHRS and YFSETQ. Trimming cost V 0 bases and J 9 bases; bases outside gene matches: 8. CDR3 nucleotide sequence: TGCGCCAGCAGCTTGGCCGGGACTAGGGCCAGTGAGCAGTTCTTC. It yields the protein CASSLAGTRASEQFF.

This clone was seen once. The V gene is TRBV4-1, the J gene TRBJ2-3, with TRBD2 as a possible D gene (5 bases). Germline V gene data show CDR1 as MGHRA and CDR2 as YSYEKL. The CDR3 totals 16 residues. The V end was cut by 2 bases, the J end by 3 bases, with 15 bases between. This CDR3 is CASSQILRVRTDTQYF. As DNA, the CDR3 is TGCGCCAGCAGCCAAATCTTGAGGGTACGGACAGATACGCAGTATTTT.

This clone was observed a handful of times. V and J are TRBV6-5 and TRBJ2-7; perhaps TRBD1 as D (6 bases). The CDR3 runs 15 residues. V lost 2 bases and J 0 bases, leaving 11 bases between the germline ends. The germline gives CDR1 MNHEY, CDR2 SVGAGI. The CDR3 sequence is CASSYGDRFSYEQYF. CDR3 coding DNA: TGTGCCAGCAGTTACGGTGACAGGTTCTCCTACGAGCAGTACTTC.

This rearrangement joins TRBV9 to TRBJ1-6; 7 bases agree with TRBD1. The germline V gene has CDR1 SGDLS and CDR2 YYNGEE. The CDR3 length is 15 residues. V gave up 0 bases and J gave up 9 bases; unmatched junction bases: 6. The DNA for the CDR3 is TGTGCCAGCAGCGTAGGGACAGGTCCGGGTTCACCCCTCCACTTT. It encodes CASSVGTGPGSPLHF. The variable domain in full, with the rest retrieved from reference TRBV9 and TRBJ1-6, is DSGVTQTPKHLITATGQRVTLRCSPRSGDLSVYWYQQSLDQGLQFLIQYYNGEERAKGNILERFSAQQFPDLHSELNLSSLELGDSALYFCASSVGTGPGSPLHFGNGTRLTVT.

This chain links TRBV6-6 with TRBJ1-5, with TRBD1 matching 9 bases. CDR1 is MNHNY, CDR2 SVGAGI, per germline (reference sequence). The length of the CDR3 is 15 residues. J lost 6 bases, V lost 5 bases, and 8 bases had no gene match. The CDR3 region has the DNA TGTGCCAGCAGTCGTGTAGGACAGGGGTCTCAGCCCCAGCATTTT. It codes for CASSRVGQGSQPQHF.

The rearrangement links TRBV9 to TRBJ2-1; the match to TRBD2 covers 7 bases. V shed 4 bases, J shed 9 bases, and the junction held 7 bases outside the gene matches. The CDR3 contains 13 residues. Germline assignment: CDR1 SGDLS and CDR2 YYNGEE. DNA of the CDR3: TGTGCCAGCAGCCTCGGACTAGTGGGTGAGCAGTTCTTC. This codes for CASSLGLVGEQFF.

The CDR3 nucleotides are TGCGCCAGCAGCCAAGGAGCTGGGGGCAGTTACGAGCAGTACTTC. Its translation is CASSQGAGGSYEQYF. The chain employs TRBV4-3 and TRBJ2-7; D perhaps matches TRBD1 (6 bases). Between the trimmed V and J ends, which lost 1 base and 4 bases, there was a span of 14 bases. Germline CDR1 LGHNA, CDR2 YSLEER. The CDR3 has 15 residues.

The chain joins TRBV5-1 to TRBJ2-6; the D gene is possibly TRBD1 (5 bases). Germline CDR1 reads SGHRS; CDR2 reads YFSETQ. V lost 4 bases and J lost 0, with 11 bases in between. The CDR3 has 16 residues. CDR3 DNA: TGCGCCAGCAGCGCGCAGGGAAACTCTGGGGCCAACGTCCTGACTTTC. Its translation is CASSAQGNSGANVLTF.

The genes are TRBV5-3 and TRBJ1-5; D might be TRBD1 (5 bases). TRBV5-3 is designated an ORF whose function remains uncertain. Trimming cost V 1 base and J 7 bases, with 21 bases left between them. CDR3 length equals 17 residues. CDR3 nucleotides: TGTGCCAGAAGCTTGAGGACACTTAAGGCCCCCACACAGCCCCAGCATTTT. Its protein product is CARSLRTLKAPTQPQHF.

The chain combines TRBV30 with TRBJ1-4; perhaps TRBD1 as D (6 bases). CDR1 GTSNPN and CDR2 SVGIG come from the germline V gene (reference sequence). V was cut by 3 bases and J by 4 bases, with 15 bases left in between. The CDR3 extends over 15 amino acids. CDR3 residues: CAWRTRQAGNEKLFF. The CDR3 region has the DNA TGTGCCTGGAGGACAAGACAGGCGGGTAATGAAAAACTGTTTTTT.

V and J are TRBV19 and TRBJ1-1, with D tentatively TRBD1 (6 bases). The germline V gene encodes CDR1 LNHDA and CDR2 SQIVND (reference sequence). Trimming took 11 bases from V and 11 from J, leaving 27 bases between them. CDR3 length equals 14 residues. In DNA, the CDR3 is TGTGCCCCAAACCGGGAAGGGGGAGTTTTTTTTGCTTTCTTT. This gives the protein CAPNREGGVFFAFF.